A selection of T cell receptor beta chains follows, all from one sample in a study of shared clonotypes between healthy human individuals. Some clones are missing from TCRdb's copy, which holds only in-frame ones; the method was immunoSEQ multiplex PCR. This sample has under 2,000,000 clones; about 95% occur once, and the top ten carry more than 0.95%. Material for sequencing was naive CD8+ T cells sorted from blood. These receptors were taken from a man younger than 30 in good health. CDR3s include the opening cysteine and the closing phenylalanine or tryptophan. The D gene is left open where the match is weak. Clone sizes are given selectively: once, few, many, or a class where the clone is expanded.

TRBV27	NA	TRBJ2-7	NA	CASRLTRGYEQYF	TGTGCCAGCAGACTTACCAGGGGATACGAGCAGTACTTC
TRBV28	NA	TRBJ2-5	once	CASRRDLQETQYF	TGTGCCAGCAGGAGGGACCTCCAAGAGACCCAGTACTTC
TRBV5-6	TRBD1	TRBJ1-1	NA	CASSLGTGTSEAFF	TGTGCCAGCAGCTTGGGGACAGGGACGTCTGAAGCTTTCTTT
TRBV30	NA	TRBJ2-7	NA	CAWGWDLSSYEQYF	TGTGCCTGGGGGTGGGACCTTAGCTCCTACGAGCAGTACTTC
TRBV5-5	TRBD2	TRBJ2-7	NA	CASSPLTSGTYEQYF	TGTGCCAGCAGCCCATTGACTAGCGGAACCTACGAGCAGTACTTC
TRBV18	NA	TRBJ1-4	NA	CASSLTGTENEKLFF	TGTGCCAGCTCACTTACCGGGACTGAAAATGAAAAACTGTTTTTT
TRBV4-3	NA	TRBJ1-1	NA	CASSQDREGDYTEAFF	TGCGCCAGCAGCCAAGATCGAGAAGGGGACTACACTGAAGCTTTCTTT
TRBV27	TRBD2	TRBJ2-3	NA	CASSSGTSGTDTQYF	TGTGCCAGCAGCTCCGGGACTAGCGGCACAGATACGCAGTATTTT
TRBV9	NA	TRBJ2-3	once	CASSANPGRWDTDTQYF	TGTGCCAGCAGCGCAAATCCGGGACGGTGGGACACAGATACGCAGTATTTT
TRBV30	TRBD1	TRBJ2-7	NA	CAWNFGAGQASYEQYF	TGTGCCTGGAATTTTGGGGCGGGACAGGCGAGCTACGAGCAGTACTTC
TRBV19	TRBD1	TRBJ1-1	NA	CASSHLTGGHTEAFF	TGTGCCAGTAGTCACTTGACAGGGGGCCACACTGAAGCTTTCTTT
TRBV7-8	NA	TRBJ1-1	NA	CASSLQGWGTEAFF	TGTGCCAGCAGCTTACAGGGATGGGGCACTGAAGCTTTCTTT
TRBV5-8	TRBD1	TRBJ1-5	NA	CASSFSRGDNQPQHF	TGTGCCAGCAGCTTCAGCAGGGGGGACAATCAGCCCCAGCATTTT
TRBV5-1	NA	TRBJ1-1	once	CASSFTGPGNTEAFF	TGCGCCAGCAGCTTTACCGGGCCAGGGAACACTGAAGCTTTCTTT
TRBV5-1	NA	TRBJ2-7	NA	CASSFFYSGGQPSYEQYF	TGCGCCAGCAGCTTCTTCTATAGCGGAGGGCAGCCTTCCTACGAGCAGTACTTC
TRBV5-8	NA	TRBJ1-5	NA	CASSLADVGTWIDQPQHF	TGTGCCAGCAGCTTGGCGGATGTGGGGACTTGGATAGACCAGCCCCAGCATTTT
TRBV5-1	TRBD1	TRBJ1-1	once	CASSSNRGYGHTEAFF	TGCGCCAGCAGCTCTAACAGGGGATACGGGCACACTGAAGCTTTCTTT
TRBV5-6	NA	TRBJ1-1	NA	CASSLGQPGTEAFF	TGTGCCAGCAGCTTGGGGCAGCCAGGCACTGAAGCTTTCTTT
TRBV11-2	NA	TRBJ1-1	NA	CASSLDPGGRMNTEAFF	TGTGCCAGCAGCTTAGATCCCGGGGGGCGGATGAACACTGAAGCTTTCTTT
TRBV25-1	TRBD2	TRBJ2-7	NA	CASSDPGTSGSYEQYF	TGTGCCAGCAGTGATCCCGGGACTAGCGGGAGTTACGAGCAGTACTTC
TRBV7-9	NA	TRBJ2-7	NA	CASSLAPGREQYF	TGTGCCAGCAGCTTAGCGCCGGGTCGCGAGCAGTACTTC
TRBV5-5	NA	TRBJ2-7	NA	CASSHRPGAGSSIYEQYF	TGTGCCAGCAGTCACCGGCCAGGGGCGGGTTCCTCTATTTACGAGCAGTACTTC
TRBV10-1	NA	TRBJ2-1	NA	CASSDGSSYNEQFF	TGCGCCAGCAGTGATGGTAGCTCCTACAATGAGCAGTTCTTC
TRBV7-9	TRBD2	TRBJ2-7	NA	CASSLFREVDEQYF	TGTGCCAGCAGCTTGTTCCGGGAGGTCGACGAGCAGTACTTC
TRBV11-2	NA	TRBJ2-3	once	CASTDGVDTQYF	TGTGCCAGCACCGACGGGGTGGATACGCAGTATTTT
TRBV6-1	NA	TRBJ2-3	NA	CASSAGGTDTQYF	TGTGCCAGCAGTGCGGGGGGCACAGATACGCAGTATTTT
TRBV27	TRBD1	TRBJ1-2	NA	CASSLQGVSGYTF	TGTGCCAGCAGTTTGCAGGGGGTTAGTGGCTACACCTTC
TRBV2	TRBD1	TRBJ2-3	NA	CASSETPGQGATDTQYF	TGTGCCAGCAGTGAGACGCCGGGACAGGGAGCAACAGATACGCAGTATTTT
TRBV5-1	NA	TRBJ1-6	NA	CASSLVSGDNSPLHF	TGCGCCAGCAGCTTGGTGTCAGGAGATAATTCACCCCTCCACTTT
TRBV9	NA	TRBJ2-2	NA	CASSVVSGGELFF	TGTGCCAGCAGCGTAGTGTCCGGCGGGGAGCTGTTTTTT
TRBV6-6	TRBD2	TRBJ2-5	NA	CASSRLAGEGETQYF	TGTGCCAGCAGCCGACTAGCGGGAGAGGGGGAGACCCAGTACTTC
TRBV4-2	NA	TRBJ2-7	NA	CASSQGAGLTYEQYF	TGTGCCAGCAGCCAAGGCGCCGGCTTAACCTACGAGCAGTACTTC
TRBV14	NA	TRBJ2-5	NA	CASSQDGGQETQYF	TGTGCCAGCAGCCAAGATGGGGGGCAGGAGACCCAGTACTTC
TRBV15	NA	TRBJ1-2	NA	CATSPGSDPGTF	TGTGCCACCAGCCCAGGGTCCGACCCTGGGACCTTC
TRBV5-4	NA	TRBJ2-3	NA	CASSSNGDTDTQYF	TGTGCCAGCAGCTCCAATGGGGACACAGATACGCAGTATTTT
TRBV27	NA	TRBJ2-5	NA	CASSISQGYQETQYF	TGTGCCAGCAGTATATCCCAGGGGTACCAAGAGACCCAGTACTTC
TRBV5-1	TRBD1	TRBJ1-4	NA	CASSLRQGYKDEKLFF	TGCGCCAGCAGCTTGCGACAGGGGTATAAGGATGAAAAACTGTTTTTT
TRBV7-3	TRBD1	TRBJ2-3	NA	CASSLVGTVTDTQYF	TGTGCCAGCAGCTTAGTGGGGACAGTCACAGATACGCAGTATTTT
TRBV13	TRBD2	TRBJ2-3	NA	CASSLGAGGLGTDTQYF	TGTGCCAGCAGCTTAGGGGCGGGAGGTCTTGGAACAGATACGCAGTATTTT